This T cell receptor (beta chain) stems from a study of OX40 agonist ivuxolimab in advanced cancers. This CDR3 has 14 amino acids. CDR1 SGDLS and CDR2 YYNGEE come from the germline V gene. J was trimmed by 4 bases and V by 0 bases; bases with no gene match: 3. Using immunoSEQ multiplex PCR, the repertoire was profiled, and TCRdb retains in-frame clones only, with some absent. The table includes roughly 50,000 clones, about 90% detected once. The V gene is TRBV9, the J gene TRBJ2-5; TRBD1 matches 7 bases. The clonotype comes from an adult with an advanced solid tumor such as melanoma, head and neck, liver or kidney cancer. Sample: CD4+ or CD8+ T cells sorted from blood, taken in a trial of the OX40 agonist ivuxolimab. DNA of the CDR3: TGTGCCAGCAGCGTAGTGGCAGGGGGAGAGACCCAGTACTTC. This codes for CASSVVAGGETQYF.